This TCR beta chain was captured in a study of blood T cells in healthy people across ages. Study-level results: More naive CD4+ cells and higher diversity marked long-lived donors relative to aged donors.

This clonotype was counted only a few times. Its antigen is unidentified. The CDR3 is made up of 16 amino acids. V lost 1 base to trimming and J lost 4 bases, with 14 bases between them. Germline values: CDR1 MNHEY, CDR2 SVGAGI. Through a sample-barcoded 5' primer and a J-beta primer mix, a second PCR was run for 7 to 11 cycles. TCRdb analysed the 5' RACE reads with MiXCR anew, one entry per CDR3 protein. The table shows around 990,000 distinct CDR3 sequences, with around two fifths occurring only once. V and J are TRBV6-5 and TRBJ2-1, with D perhaps TRBD2 (7 bases). The receptor's source is a man aged 18 to 30 in good health. The sample taken for sequencing was blood. The DNA of the CDR3 is TGTGCCAGCAGTTACTTCGCGGGGGCAATGTACAATGAGCAGTTCTTC. Translating gives CASSYFAGAMYNEQFF.